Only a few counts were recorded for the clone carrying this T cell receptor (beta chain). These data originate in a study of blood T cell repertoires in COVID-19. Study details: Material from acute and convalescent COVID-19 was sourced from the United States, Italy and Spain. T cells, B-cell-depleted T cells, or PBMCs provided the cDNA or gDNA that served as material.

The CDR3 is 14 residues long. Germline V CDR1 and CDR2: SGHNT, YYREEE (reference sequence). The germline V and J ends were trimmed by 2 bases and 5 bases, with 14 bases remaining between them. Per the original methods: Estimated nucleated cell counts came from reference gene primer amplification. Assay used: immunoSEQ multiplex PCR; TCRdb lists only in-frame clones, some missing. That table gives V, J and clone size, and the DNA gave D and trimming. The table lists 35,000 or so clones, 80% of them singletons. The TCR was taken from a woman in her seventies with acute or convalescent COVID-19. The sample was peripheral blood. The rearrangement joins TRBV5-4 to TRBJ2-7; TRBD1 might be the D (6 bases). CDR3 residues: CASSLSTGLHEQYF. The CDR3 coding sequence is TGTGCCAGCAGCTTATCGACAGGCCTCCACGAGCAGTACTTC.